This entry concerns a single T cell receptor (beta chain). Its antigen is currently not known. Nothing much larger sits one base from this clone, and base qualities are not available. The CDR3 spans 14 residues, from the cysteine through the phenylalanine. Only CDR3 DNA remains: 42 bases, in frame from the first base. Via the germline V gene, CDR1 is MNHNS and CDR2 SASEGT. A distance of 10 bases separates the germline ends of V and J, which lose 3 bases and 3 bases respectively. The entry originates in a study of siplizumab effects on memory and regulatory T cells (dated by TCRdb to between 2018 and 2021). For context, the study as a whole: The study examined how the anti-CD2 antibody siplizumab affects alloreactive T-cell subsets in allogeneic mixed lymphocyte reactions built from human PBMCs.

The paper as a whole reports these results and caveats: No functional confirmation was obtained for the suppressive function of proliferating Tregs from siplizumab cultures. Of the alloreactive CD4+ clones that could be mapped, the Treg-derived share averaged about 63% with siplizumab compared with 25% to 30% in control reactions. About 75-96% of proliferating CD4+ or CD8+ clones could not be given a naive or memory phenotype. Unstimulated naive T cells appeared more diverse than memory T cells, and naive cells seemed to contribute substantially to the alloresponse. The cumulative frequency of alloreactive sequences that could be traced back to unstimulated CD4+ memory T cells was significantly reduced by siplizumab. Because sequences at frequencies below about 10^-5 were poorly captured, only a minor fraction of alloreactive clones could be mapped back to unstimulated subsets.

Sorted unstimulated T cells and proliferating T cells recovered from mixed lymphocyte reactions were subjected to TCRbeta CDR3 sequencing. Fresh whole blood from roughly 10 HLA-typed healthy donors was used to isolate PBMCs. To map where alloreactive clones came from, CD4+ regulatory T cells in the unstimulated state were FACS-sorted. Library construction relied on the immunoSEQ multiplex PCR assay. Each sample had 85,000 to 100,000 TCR templates assayed by the deep sequencing platform. Genomic DNA extracted from sorted T cells was used for TCRbeta CDR3 sequencing. The source study handled its data this way. The R programming language was used for the clonal analysis of the TCRbeta CDR3 data. Alloreactive CD4+ and CD8+ clones were identified by comparing unstimulated samples to CFSE-low samples taken after the reaction. Regulatory or non-regulatory origin of alloreactive CD4+ clones was assigned by matching sequences to the sorted unstimulated Treg and non-Treg repertoires. Imported from immuneACCESS, the table was reduced by TCRdb to in-frame sequences with V and J called. These copies leave out some clones; in studies compared against another copy, an unresolved V gene accounts for under half, and the cause of the remainder is not known. The V and J calls and the clone size are those of that table, but D and trimming were determined from the DNA. The sample table lists 100,000 or so clones, less than 95% of them with a count of one. Roughly 0.6% of the sample belongs to the ten largest clones.

The sequencing sample was made of Tregs sorted from blood. The chain links TRBV6-1 with TRBJ2-3, with TRBD1 tentatively as D gene (5 bases match). The sequence derives from a human donor in good health. The CDR3 here reads CASSDQGTTDTQYF. The DNA sequence is given as TGTGCCAGCAGTGATCAGGGTACAACAGATACGCAGTATTTT.